This passage covers 3 T cell receptor beta chains from one sample sequenced in a study of blood T cell repertoires in COVID-19. TCRdb's table, derived via immunoSEQ multiplex PCR, lists solely in-frame clones and lacks some. The table lists approximately 80,000 clones, 65% to 90% of them singletons. The sequenced sample was peripheral blood. The origin of the receptors is a man aged 45 to 65 with COVID-19, enrolled during active disease.

This clone was observed a few times. The V call is TRBV6-1, the J call TRBJ2-3; D possibly corresponds to TRBD1 (5 bases). Per the germline V gene, CDR1 is MNHNS and CDR2 is SASEGT. V lost 0 bases and J 1 base, leaving 20 bases between the germline ends. The CDR3 totals 19 residues. The chain's CDR3 is CASSEAQGSHSLRTDTQYF. CDR3 sequence (DNA): TGTGCCAGCAGTGAAGCTCAGGGCTCCCATTCTCTTCGCACAGATACGCAGTATTTT.

V and J are TRBV30 and TRBJ2-7, with 10 bases aligning to TRBD2. Trimming took 2 bases from V and 2 from J; bases not matched to a gene: 6. The CDR3 consists of 15 residues. Germline V gene lookup returns CDR1 GTSNPN and CDR2 SVGIG (reference sequence). The CDR3 DNA follows: TGTGCCTGGAGTCGAGGGACTAGCGAAACCTACGAGCAGTACTTC. It translates to CAWSRGTSETYEQYF.

This sequence joins TRBV5-1 and TRBJ2-1, with a possible D match to TRBD2 (5 bases). CDR1 SGHRS and CDR2 YFSETQ come from the germline V gene. V was pared by 4 bases and J by 9 bases, with 17 bases between. This CDR3 region has 14 residues. The CDR3 coding sequence is TGCGCCAGCAGCCGCCCGCTGGCGGGTGGTGAGCAGTTCTTC. This codes for CASSRPLAGGEQFF. The whole variable domain, filled in from reference TRBV5-1 and TRBJ2-1, reads KAGVTQTPRYLIKTRGQQVTLSCSPISGHRSVSWYQQTPGQGLQFLFEYFSETQRNKGNFPGRFSGRQFSNSRSEMNVSTLELGDSALYLCASSRPLAGGEQFFGPGTRLTVL.